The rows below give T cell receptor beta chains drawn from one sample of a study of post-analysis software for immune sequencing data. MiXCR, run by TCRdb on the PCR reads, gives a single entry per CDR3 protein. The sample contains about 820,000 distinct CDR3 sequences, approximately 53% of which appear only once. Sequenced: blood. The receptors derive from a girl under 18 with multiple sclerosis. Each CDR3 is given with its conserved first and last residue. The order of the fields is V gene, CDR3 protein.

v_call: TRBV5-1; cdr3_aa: CASSWDRGVDEQFF
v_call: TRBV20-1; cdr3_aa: CSARASDSQETQYF
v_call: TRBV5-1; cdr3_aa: CASSFRDSQLETQYF
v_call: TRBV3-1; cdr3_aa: CASSQGAGGYEQYF
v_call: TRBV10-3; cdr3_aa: CAISESAKRGLDEQYF
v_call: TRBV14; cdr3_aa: CASSQASFTSGYTYEQYF
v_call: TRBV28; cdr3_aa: CASSLFQGANSPLHF
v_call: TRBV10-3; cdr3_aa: CAISESAPPGQASQETQYF
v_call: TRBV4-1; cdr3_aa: CASSPRGVTRYEQYF
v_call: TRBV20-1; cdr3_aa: CSANQPAQTNYGYTF
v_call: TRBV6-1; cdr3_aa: CASSPRGVDTDTQYF
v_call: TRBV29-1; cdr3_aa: CSFRAGGTDTQYF
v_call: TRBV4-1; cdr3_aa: CASSQDQRQLYGIQYF
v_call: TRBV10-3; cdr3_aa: CAISESWGGSGRDNEQFF
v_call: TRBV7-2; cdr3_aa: CASSLGLAGGGTDTQYF
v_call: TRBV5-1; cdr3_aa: CASRMDGWYQETQYF
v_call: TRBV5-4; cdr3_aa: CASMGDSLNIQYF
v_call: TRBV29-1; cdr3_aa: CSVLGPENIQYF
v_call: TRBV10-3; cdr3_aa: CAISDSGFPYEQYF
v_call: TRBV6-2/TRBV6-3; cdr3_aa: CASSKPTGLAKNIQYF
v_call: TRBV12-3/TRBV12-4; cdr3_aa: CASSFGGLTTNEKLFF
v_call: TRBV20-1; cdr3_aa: CSAQPHASGDTQYF
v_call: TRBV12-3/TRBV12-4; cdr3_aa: CASSFKSEAFF
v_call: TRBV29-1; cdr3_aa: CSVRRVLDYEQYF
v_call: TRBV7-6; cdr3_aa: CASSIEGTGYNEQFF
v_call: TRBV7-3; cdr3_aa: CASKGTGGSGANVLTF
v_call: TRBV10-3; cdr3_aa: CAINSAGSPSTDTQYF
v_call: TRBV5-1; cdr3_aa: CASSDSGTGGGGYTF
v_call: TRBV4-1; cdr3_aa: CASSQRESSYNEQFF
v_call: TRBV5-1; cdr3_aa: CASTTTGFSPLHF
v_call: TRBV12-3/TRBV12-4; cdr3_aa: CASSKQPGLTMAGTQYF
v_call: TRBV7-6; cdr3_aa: CASSLAINGGNYNEQFF
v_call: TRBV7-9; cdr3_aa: CASSRGPGQNYGYTF
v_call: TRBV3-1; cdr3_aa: CASRAETGSYGYTF
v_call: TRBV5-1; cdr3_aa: CASSSAGGLIYGYTF
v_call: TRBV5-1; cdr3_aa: CATSRDLDVLTF
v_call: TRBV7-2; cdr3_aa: CASSRDFNYGYTF
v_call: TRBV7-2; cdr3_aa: CASSLNWGQAYGYTF
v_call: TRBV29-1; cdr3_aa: CSVEVGAGDGYEQYF
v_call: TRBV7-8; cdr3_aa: CASSPRPGTSINEQFF
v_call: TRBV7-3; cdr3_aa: CASSLYRTSGGEPPTQYF
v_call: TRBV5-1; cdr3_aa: CASSPGLAGGVQETQYF
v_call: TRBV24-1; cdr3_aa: CATSEPPTDTQYF
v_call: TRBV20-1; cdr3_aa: CSAATEWGYTF
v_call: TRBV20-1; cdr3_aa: CSATSSGQQFF
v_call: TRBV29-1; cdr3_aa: CSVESETYYGYTF
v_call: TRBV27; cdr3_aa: CASSWATLGEQYF
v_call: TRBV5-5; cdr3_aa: CASSFGGSIIYEQYF